This T cell receptor (beta chain) was obtained from a study of blood T cell repertoires in COVID-19. In the original processing: Amplification with reference gene primers provided the estimates of nucleated cell counts. Only in-frame clones appear in the TCRdb table, and some are missing; sequencing was by immunoSEQ multiplex PCR. That table gives V, J and clone size, and the DNA gave D and trimming. The sample has approximately 71,000 clones, roughly 82% seen once. The source of this sequence is a woman over 75 with acute or convalescent COVID-19. The sequencing sample was made of peripheral blood.

The CDR3 bases are TGTGCCAGCAGCTTGGGGAATAGCGGCCCCCAAGAGACCCAGTACTTC. This codes for CASSLGNSGPQETQYF. The V call is TRBV5-4, the J call TRBJ2-5; TRBD2 might be the D (6 bases). This CDR3 spans 16 amino acids. V lost 0 bases and J 1 base, leaving 13 bases between the germline ends. The V gene's germline CDR1 is SGHNT and CDR2 YYREEE (reference sequence).